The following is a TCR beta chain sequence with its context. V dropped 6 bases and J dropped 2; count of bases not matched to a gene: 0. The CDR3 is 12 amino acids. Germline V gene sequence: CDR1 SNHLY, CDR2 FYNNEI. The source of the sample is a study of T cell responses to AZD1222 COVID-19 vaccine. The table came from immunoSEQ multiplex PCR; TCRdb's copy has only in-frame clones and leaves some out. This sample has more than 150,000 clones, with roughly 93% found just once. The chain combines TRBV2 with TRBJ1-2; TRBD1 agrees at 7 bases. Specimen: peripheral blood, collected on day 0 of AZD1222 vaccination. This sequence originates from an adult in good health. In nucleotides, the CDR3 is TGTGCCAGCAGAGGGGGCAACTATGGCTACACCTTC. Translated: CASRGGNYGYTF.